This T cell receptor (beta chain) was sequenced during a study of blood T cell repertoires in COVID-19. Study summary: The origin of the acute and convalescent COVID-19 samples was the United States, Italy and Spain. The cDNA or gDNA used as material had been derived from T cells, B-cell-depleted T cells, or PBMCs.

This CDR3 comprises 15 residues. Germline CDR1 LNHDA, CDR2 SQIVND (reference sequence). V shed 6 bases and J 8 bases; nucleotides not matched to a gene: 11. Original data processing: Reference gene primer amplification gave nucleated cell count estimates. The assay was immunoSEQ multiplex PCR, and TCRdb's table has in-frame clones only and misses some. V and J calls and clone size are as listed in that table; D and trimming were resolved from the DNA. The sample yields around 140,000 clones, about 79% seen once. This clone showed up just a few times. Sequencing input: peripheral blood. The sequence came from a man aged 55 to 70 with active or convalescent COVID-19. The chain joins TRBV19 to TRBJ2-1, with 9 bases identical to TRBD2. The CDR3 DNA follows: TGTGCCAGTAGGAACGGACTAGCGTACAACGATGAGCAGTTCTTC. Translation gives CASRNGLAYNDEQFF.